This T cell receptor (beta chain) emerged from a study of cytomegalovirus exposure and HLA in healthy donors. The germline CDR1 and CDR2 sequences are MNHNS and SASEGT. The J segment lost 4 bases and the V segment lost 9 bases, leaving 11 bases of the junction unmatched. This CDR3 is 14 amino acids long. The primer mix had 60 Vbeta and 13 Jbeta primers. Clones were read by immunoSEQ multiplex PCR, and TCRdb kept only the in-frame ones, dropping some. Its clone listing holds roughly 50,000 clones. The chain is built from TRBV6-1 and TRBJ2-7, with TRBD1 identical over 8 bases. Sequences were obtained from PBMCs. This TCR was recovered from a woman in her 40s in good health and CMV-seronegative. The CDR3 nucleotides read TGTGCCAGTTGGACAGGGTATACGAGATACGAGCAGTACTTC. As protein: CASWTGYTRYEQYF.